This TCR beta chain was profiled in a study of blood T cell repertoires in COVID-19. Turning to the study itself: The United States, Italy and Spain were the sources of the acute and convalescent COVID-19 samples. PBMCs, B-cell-depleted T cells, or T cells were the source of the cDNA or gDNA that made up the material.

How the authors handled the data: Reference gene primers were amplified, and this amplification served to estimate nucleated cell counts. Assay used: immunoSEQ multiplex PCR; TCRdb lists only in-frame clones, some missing. V and J calls and clone size are as listed in that table; D and trimming were resolved from the DNA. The sample yields 150,000 to 200,000 clones, 75% to 90% seen once. V shed 5 bases and J 2 bases; nucleotides not matched to a gene: 8. The CDR3 spans 15 residues. Looked up from germline, CDR1 is GTSNPN and CDR2 is SVGIG (reference sequence). The source of this sequence is a human donor in a cohort sampled during active COVID-19. What was sequenced was peripheral blood. The rearrangement links TRBV30 to TRBJ1-5, with 8 bases that match TRBD1. CDR3 in amino acids: CAWAGGLGRNQPQHF. The CDR3 region has the DNA TGTGCCTGGGCAGGGGGCCTTGGGCGCAATCAGCCCCAGCATTTT.